The rows below give T cell receptor beta chains drawn from one sample of a study of blood T cells in healthy people across ages. TCRdb fed the 5' RACE reads into MiXCR, producing one record per CDR3 protein. The data hold 800,000 to 950,000 distinct CDR3 sequences, with almost 30% observed a single time. The sample was also linked to a second study, of T cells of mothers and their children.

Sequencing input: blood. The receptors come from a woman in her thirties or forties in good health. The CDR3 runs from the conserved cysteine through the conserved F or W. The order of the fields is J gene, V gene, D gene, clone size, CDR3 DNA, CDR3 protein. The D gene is left open where the match is weak. Clone size appears in some rows only: once, few, many, or a class for an expanded clone.

TRBJ1-1	TRBV12-3/TRBV12-4	.	.	TGTGCCAGCAGTTTGGTACAGCTTCTGAACACTGAAGCTTTCTTT	CASSLVQLLNTEAFF
TRBJ2-4	TRBV28	TRBD1	many	TGTGCCAGCAGCGTCGGACAGGGGCGAAACATTCAGTACTTC	CASSVGQGRNIQYF
TRBJ2-1	TRBV7-3	TRBD2	few	TGTGCCAGCAGCTTCGCCCTAGCGGGGGGGTCCAATGAGCAGTTCTTC	CASSFALAGGSNEQFF
TRBJ1-3	TRBV7-8	.	.	TGTGCCAGCAGCTTAATGGAAGGTGATGGGGCAAATGGAAACACCATATATTTT	CASSLMEGDGANGNTIYF
TRBJ1-6	TRBV18	TRBD1	.	TGTGCCAGCTCACCACCGGGACAGGGGGGAGCTTCACCCCTCCACTTT	CASSPPGQGGASPLHF
TRBJ1-2	TRBV7-8	.	many	TGTGCCAGCAGCTTACAGGGTTTTGGCTACACCTTC	CASSLQGFGYTF
TRBJ2-1	TRBV18	.	many	TGTGCCAGCTCACCGGGGATGGGCAATGAGCAGTTCTTC	CASSPGMGNEQFF
TRBJ1-2	TRBV29-1	TRBD1	few	TGCAGCGTTGAGGAGACAGGGAAATTCCGTGGCTACACCTTC	CSVEETGKFRGYTF
TRBJ2-1	TRBV7-9	.	few	TGTGCCAGCAGCTTAGCCGGGACAAATGAGCAGTTCTTC	CASSLAGTNEQFF
TRBJ2-7	TRBV10-3	TRBD1	once	TGTGCCATCAGGGGGGACAGGGGATCCTACGAGCAGTACTTC	CAIRGDRGSYEQYF
TRBJ2-6	TRBV10-3	.	.	TGTGCCATCAGTGAGATGGCAGGGGCAGGGGCCAGCGTCCTGACTTTC	CAISEMAGAGASVLTF
TRBJ1-5	TRBV5-1	.	.	TGCGCCAGCAGCCAGGGCACTCAGACGGATCAGCCCCAGCATTTT	CASSQGTQTDQPQHF
TRBJ2-2	TRBV27	.	.	TGTGCCAGCAGTTTAAGCCTGACATACTCTACCGGGGAGCTGTTTTTT	CASSLSLTYSTGELFF
TRBJ2-7	TRBV18	.	many	TGTGCCAGCAGCCCCAGGGTGGGCGAGCAGTACTTC	CASSPRVGEQYF
TRBJ2-1	TRBV28	TRBD2	.	TGTGCCAGCAGTTTATTCTCTGGCGGGGGACGCGATGAGCGGTTCTTC	CASSLFSGGGRDERFF
TRBJ2-1	TRBV5-1	TRBD2	few	TGCGCCAGCAGCTTATTGGCTAGCGGGATTTTGAGTCCCTACAATGAGCAGTTCTTC	CASSLLASGILSPYNEQFF
TRBJ1-4	TRBV6-5	.	few	TGTGCCAGCAGGAGGAGCATAACTATACCGAATGAAAAACTGTTTTTT	CASRRSITIPNEKLFF
TRBJ2-5	TRBV21-1	.	.	TGTGCCGGCAGCAGGTTACTCCATTCAGGGACCCAGTACTTC	CAGSRLLHSGTQYF
TRBJ2-7	TRBV20-1	.	many	TGCAGTGCTCCCAAGGGGGGAACCGGTTACGAGCAGTACTTC	CSAPKGGTGYEQYF
TRBJ2-7	TRBV5-1	.	many	TGCGCCAGCAGCCTAGACAGGAACTCCTACGAGCAGTACTTC	CASSLDRNSYEQYF
TRBJ1-6	TRBV7-6	.	.	TGTGCCAGCAGCTCCGCGGGGGCGGAATCACCCCTCCACTTT	CASSSAGAESPLHF
TRBJ2-3	TRBV20-1	.	many	TGCAGTGCTAGTGGACTTTCAACCCATACGCAGTATTTT	CSASGLSTHTQYF